This T cell receptor (beta chain) was captured by sequencing in a study of early T cells in non-severe SARS-CoV-2 infection. Study details: Chains from this unsorted whole-blood bulk RNA could not be paired.

Study-wide findings and caveats: The study's VDJdb matching favored anti-spike CD8 responses and missed private and CD4 specificities.

There are 16 residues in the CDR3. From germline, CDR1 is ENHRY and CDR2 SYGVKD. The V and J ends lost 5 bases and 6 bases, in that order; junction bases with no gene match: 16. For this clonotype: Antigen unknown.

Molecules of cDNA were individually given unique molecular identifiers that were attached to them. TCRdb re-called the 5' RACE reads with MiXCR, one entry per CDR3 protein. The sample records 95,000 to 120,000 distinct CDR3 sequences, about 12% being singletons. What was sequenced was whole blood. The source is an adult who was a healthcare worker with PCR-confirmed SARS-CoV-2 infection or an uninfected control (not recorded which). The J gene is TRBJ2-7, the V gene TRBV10-3, with 7 bases aligning to TRBD2. CDR3 DNA sequence: TGTGCCATCAGTTCCCCTAGCGGCGCCGACCAGGGCGAGCAGTACTTC. It codes for CAISSPSGADQGEQYF.